This T cell receptor beta chain was recorded in a study of patients and donors after allogeneic stem cell transplantation. Trimming removed 2 bases at V and 2 bases at J, with 13 bases between. The CDR3 is 16 amino acids. In germline, CDR1 is MNHEY, CDR2 SVGAGI. TCRdb reanalysed the RT-PCR reads using MiXCR and keeps one entry per CDR3 protein. The sample yields 30,000 or so distinct CDR3 sequences, over 6.5% seen once. Only a few counts were recorded for this clonotype. Material: blood, either unsorted or a sorted T cell fraction (not recorded which). This chain links TRBV6-5 with TRBJ2-1; no clear D gene. The clonotype comes from a human donor who was either an allogeneic HSCT recipient or a stem cell or donor lymphocyte infusion donor (not recorded which). It is not recorded whose cells these are; they may come from a transplant donor. CDR3 in amino acids: CASSYDVWGPYNEQFF. CDR3 in DNA: TGTGCCAGCAGTTACGACGTCTGGGGTCCCTACAATGAGCAGTTCTTC.